This record concerns one TCR beta chain sequence. Generated by immunoSEQ multiplex PCR, the TCRdb table keeps only in-frame clones and is missing some. Found here are 850,000 to 1,200,000 clones, around 74% of them singletons; the top ten hold 1.4% to 1.5%. V lost 2 bases and J lost 2, with 10 bases in between. The CDR3 loop spans 14 amino acids. Germline loops: CDR1 SGHNT, CDR2 YYREEE (reference sequence). This entry is derived from a study of shared clonotypes between healthy human individuals. The sample was memory CD4+ T cells sorted from blood. Subset of the sample: CD45RA-negative fraction. This chain links TRBV5-4 with TRBJ1-2; TRBD1 might be the D (5 bases). This receptor was identified in a man between 18 and 29 years old in good health. This CDR3 is CASSLGTANYGYTF. The CDR3 nucleotides read TGTGCCAGCAGCTTAGGGACGGCGAACTATGGCTACACCTTC.